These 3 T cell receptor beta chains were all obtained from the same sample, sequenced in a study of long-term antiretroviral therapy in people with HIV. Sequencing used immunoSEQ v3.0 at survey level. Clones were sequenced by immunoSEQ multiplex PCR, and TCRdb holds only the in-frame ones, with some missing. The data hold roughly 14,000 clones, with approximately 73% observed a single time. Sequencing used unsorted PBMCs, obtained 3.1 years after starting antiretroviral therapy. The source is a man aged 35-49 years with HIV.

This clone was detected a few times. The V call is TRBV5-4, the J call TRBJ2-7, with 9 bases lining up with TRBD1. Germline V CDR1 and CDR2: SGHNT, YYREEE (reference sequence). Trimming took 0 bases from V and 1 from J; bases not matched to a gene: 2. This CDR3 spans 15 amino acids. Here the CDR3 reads CASSLVGTGSYEQYF. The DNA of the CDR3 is TGTGCCAGCAGCTTGGTCGGGACAGGGTCCTACGAGCAGTACTTC.

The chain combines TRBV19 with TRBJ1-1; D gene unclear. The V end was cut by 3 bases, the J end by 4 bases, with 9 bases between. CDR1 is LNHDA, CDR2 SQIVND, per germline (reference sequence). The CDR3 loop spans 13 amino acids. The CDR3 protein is CASSMKVGTEAFF. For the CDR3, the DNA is TGTGCCAGTAGTATGAAGGTTGGCACTGAAGCTTTCTTT.

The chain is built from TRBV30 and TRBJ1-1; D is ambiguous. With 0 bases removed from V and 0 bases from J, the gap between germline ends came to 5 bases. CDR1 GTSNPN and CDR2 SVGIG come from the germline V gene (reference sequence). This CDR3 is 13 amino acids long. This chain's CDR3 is CAWSVGLNTEAFF. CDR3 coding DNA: TGTGCCTGGAGTGTCGGACTGAACACTGAAGCTTTCTTT.